This T cell receptor beta chain was retrieved from a study of patients and donors after allogeneic stem cell transplantation. TCRdb re-called the RT-PCR reads with MiXCR, one entry per CDR3 protein. The top ten hold roughly 7.2% of the sample, which has about 400,000 distinct CDR3 sequences, 16% seen once. About this clonotype itself: One end of the junction does not line up with germline, which may come from a read error.

The specimen sequenced was blood, either unsorted or a sorted T cell fraction (not recorded which). This receptor was obtained from a human donor who was either an allogeneic HSCT recipient or a stem cell or donor lymphocyte infusion donor (not recorded which). It is not recorded whose cells these are; they may come from a transplant donor.

CDR3: CASSWTGETQYF. The CDR3 DNA reads as TGTGCTAGCAGCTGGACAGGGGAGACCCAGTACTTC. The chain couples TRBV7-7 to TRBJ2-5; 8 nucleotides line up with TRBD1. Looked up from germline, CDR1 is SSHAT and CDR2 is FNYEAQ (reference sequence). The CDR3 covers 12 residues.